This T cell receptor (beta chain) was captured by sequencing in a study of T cells after somatic rescue of genetic block. Germline-derived CDR1 and CDR2 are SQVTM and ANQGSEA. V shed 0 bases and J shed 5 bases, with 19 bases lying between them. This CDR3 contains 16 residues. Assay used: immunoSEQ multiplex PCR; TCRdb lists only in-frame clones, some missing. Of around 100,000 clones listed, 80% to 95% are singletons. Sequencing input: peripheral blood mononuclear cells (PBMCs). The sequence derives from a woman between 18 and 29 years old. This chain joins TRBV29-1 and TRBJ1-2; D unresolved. The CDR3 coding sequence is TGCAGCGTTGAAGAGGGGAGGGCGGGGAGCCTTTATGGCTACACCTTC. This sequence encodes CSVEEGRAGSLYGYTF. The full variable domain, completed using reference TRBV29-1 and TRBJ1-2, is SAVISQKPSRDICQRGTSLTIQCQVDSQVTMMFWYRQQPGQSLTLIATANQGSEATYESGFVIDKFPISRPNLTFSTLTVSNMSPEDSSIYLCSVEEGRAGSLYGYTFGSGTRLTVV.